Shown below are 30 T cell receptor beta chains from a single sample sequenced in a study of vaccination and CD4 T cells after COVID-19. With the Oncomine TCR Beta short-read assay, DNA from cultured CD4+ T cells was sequenced. TCRdb recomputed calls from the PCR reads with MiXCR, one row per CDR3 protein. Here the sample spans some 10,000 distinct CDR3 sequences, 65% to 75% being singletons. The treatment was: roughly ten-day PBMC culture with coronavirus spike peptide pools or control peptides (ViraFEST assay). Their target antigens are unknown. The sequenced sample was CD4+ T cells from blood, cultured in vitro. Receptors were obtained from a human donor who had recovered from COVID-19.

The rearrangement uses TRBV11-3 and TRBJ2-1, with 7 bases lining up with TRBD2. Germline-derived CDR1 and CDR2 are SGHNT and YENEEA. Trimming at V came to 5 bases and at J to 0 bases, leaving 7 bases not matched to a gene. This CDR3 region has 16 residues. This CDR3 is CASSPGLPNSYNEQFF. The CDR3 nucleotides read TGTGCCAGCAGCCCGGGACTACCAAACTCCTACAATGAGCAGTTCTTC.

The chain uses TRBV5-1 and TRBJ2-3, with 9 bases matching TRBD2. Germline V CDR1 and CDR2: SGHRS, YFSETQ. The CDR3 covers 16 residues. V shed 0 bases, J shed 4 bases, and the junction held 6 bases outside the gene matches. The CDR3 loop reads CASSLAMAGGADTQYF. The CDR3 DNA reads as TGCGCCAGCAGCTTGGCCATGGCGGGAGGGGCAGATACGCAGTATTTT.

The V gene is TRBV7-2, the J gene TRBJ2-1; D gene unclear. The CDR3 runs 13 residues. Looked up from germline, CDR1 is SGHTA and CDR2 is FQGNSA. Deletions cut 5 bases from V and 10 bases from J, with 15 bases between. CDR3 loop: CASSQGTETEQFF. The DNA for the CDR3 is TGTGCCAGCAGCCAAGGAACCGAGACAGAGCAGTTCTTC.

This clonotype has only a few counts. The rearrangement joins TRBV11-3 to TRBJ2-7, with TRBD1 matching over 10 bases. From germline, CDR1 is SGHNT and CDR2 YENEEA. The V and J ends lost 1 base and 3 bases, in that order; junction bases with no gene match: 0. CDR3 size: 14 residues. DNA of the CDR3: TGTGCCAGCAGCTTAGGGACAGGGGGCTACGAGCAGTACTTC. Translated: CASSLGTGGYEQYF. Full variable domain (remainder filled in from reference TRBV11-3 and TRBJ2-7): EAGVVQSPRYKIIEKKQPVAFWCNPISGHNTLYWYLQNLGQGPELLIRYENEEAVDDSQLPKDRFSAERLKGVDSTLKIQPAELGDSAVYLCASSLGTGGYEQYFGPGTRLTVT.

CDR3 in amino acids: CASIIGAEETQYF. The DNA of the CDR3 is TGTGCCAGCATAATCGGGGCCGAAGAGACCCAGTACTTC. The chain recombines TRBV6-4 with TRBJ2-5; possibly TRBD1 or TRBD2 for D (5 bases each). V lost 7 bases and J lost 3, with 12 bases in between. Germline V gene sequence: CDR1 MRHNA, CDR2 SNTAGT. The CDR3 has 13 residues.

This clonotype was counted between two and nine times. This chain connects TRBV2 to TRBJ2-7; 7 bases match TRBD1. Germline lookup yields CDR1 SNHLY and CDR2 FYNNEI. The V and J ends lost 5 bases and 1 base, in that order; junction bases with no gene match: 5. CDR3 length equals 14 residues. The CDR3 DNA follows: TGTGCCAGCAGTCCCGGGACAGAGTCCTACGAGCAGTACTTC. Translation gives CASSPGTESYEQYF.

CDR3 nucleotides: TGTGCCAGTGACCCTCGGGACAGGAGGGGAGAGACCCAGTACTTC. This encodes CASDPRDRRGETQYF. The chain uses TRBV7-9 and TRBJ2-5; 8 nucleotides agree with TRBD1. Looked up from germline, CDR1 is SEHNR and CDR2 is FQNEAQ (reference sequence). This CDR3 has 15 amino acids. J gave up 4 bases and V 9 bases, and 13 bases lay outside the gene matches.

The rearrangement joins TRBV5-6 to TRBJ1-6; D call uncertain. Germline CDR1 reads SGHDT; CDR2 reads YYEEEE. Trimming removed 2 bases at V and 0 bases at J, with 3 bases between. This CDR3 has 14 amino acids. CDR3 sequence reads: CASSFSSYNSPLHF. The CDR3 DNA reads TGTGCCAGCAGCTTCAGCTCCTATAATTCACCCCTCCACTTT.

In this sample, this clonotype turned up a few times. V and J are TRBV20-1 and TRBJ2-5; the D gene is possibly TRBD1 (5 bases). Between the trimmed V and J ends, which lost 6 bases and 5 bases, there was a span of 13 bases. Germline loops: CDR1 DFQATT, CDR2 SNEGSKA (reference sequence). The CDR3 is 12 amino acids. The CDR3 nucleotides are TGCAGTGCCCCAACCCCAGGGGAGACCCAGTACTTC. Protein: CSAPTPGETQYF.

The chain recombines TRBV30 with TRBJ1-5; D remains ambiguous. The CDR3 contains 14 residues. Trimming stripped 4 bases from V and 0 bases from J, with 10 bases between. Germline CDR1 is GTSNPN and CDR2 is SVGIG (reference sequence). The CDR3 here is CAWTDGHSNQPQHF. The CDR3, as DNA: TGTGCCTGGACCGACGGTCATAGCAATCAGCCCCAGCATTTT.

Only a few counts were recorded for this clonotype. The V call is TRBV27, the J call TRBJ1-6; D unclear. CDR3 length equals 14 residues. CDR1 and CDR2 from the germline V gene are MNHEY and SMNVEV (reference sequence). V dropped 6 bases and J dropped 10 bases, with 16 bases sitting between them. CDR3 sequence reads: CASSPPRRPSPLHF. CDR3 nucleotides: TGTGCCAGCAGCCCACCTCGGAGGCCGTCACCCCTCCACTTT.

This clonotype is labeled medium-sized. The chain combines TRBV28 with TRBJ1-5; 7 nucleotides match TRBD1. V gave up 6 bases and J gave up 0 bases; unmatched junction bases: 11. The CDR3 spans 17 residues. CDR1 and CDR2 (germline): MDHEN, SYDVKM. The chain's CDR3 is CASSATGRGNSNQPQHF. CDR3 in DNA: TGTGCCAGCAGCGCGACAGGGCGGGGTAATAGCAATCAGCCCCAGCATTTT.

The chain carries TRBV6-5 and TRBJ1-5; TRBD1 is a possible D gene (6 bases). Germline CDR1 reads MNHEY; CDR2 reads SVGAGI. V dropped 0 bases and J dropped 2 bases, with 14 bases sitting between them. CDR3 length: 17 amino acids. The CDR3 here is CASSYSGGGKGNQPQHF. DNA for the CDR3: TGTGCCAGCAGTTACTCGGGAGGGGGGAAGGGCAATCAGCCCCAGCATTTT.

CDR3 bases: TGCAGTGCGCCCCGTTTCAGACCTAACTATGGCTACACCTTC. The encoded protein is CSAPRFRPNYGYTF. The V gene is TRBV20-1, the J gene TRBJ1-2, with unresolved D. V lost 6 bases and J 0 bases, leaving 14 bases between the germline ends. Germline lookup yields CDR1 DFQATT and CDR2 SNEGSKA (reference sequence). The CDR3 contains 14 residues.

The chain uses TRBV27 and TRBJ1-6, with 7 bases fitting TRBD1. There are 18 residues in the CDR3. J was trimmed by 9 bases and V by 5 bases; bases with no gene match: 19. The V gene's germline CDR1 is MNHEY and CDR2 SMNVEV (reference sequence). The CDR3 region has the DNA TGTGCCAGCAGTAGCAGGGGGACCCGGATGACACTGCGTTCACCCCTCCACTTT. It is translated as CASSSRGTRMTLRSPLHF.

This clonotype appeared a single time. Sequence at one end of the junction differs from germline and may be a read error. The gene calls are TRBV7-6 and TRBJ2-1, with D perhaps matching TRBD2 (6 bases). This CDR3 is 16 amino acids long. Germline V CDR1 and CDR2: SGHVS, FNYEAQ. The CDR3 is CASSLMGGSSYNEQFF. CDR3 sequence (DNA): TGTGCTAGCAGCCTAATGGGGGGTAGCTCCTACAATGAGCAGTTCTTC. Variable domain in full (rest from reference TRBV7-6 and TRBJ2-1): GAGVSQSPRYKVTKRGQDVALRCDPISGHVSLYWYRQALGQGPEFLTYFNYEAQQDKSGLPNDRFSAERPEGSISTLTIQRTEQRDSAMYRCASSLMGGSSYNEQFFGPGTRLTVL.

The J gene is TRBJ1-1, the V gene TRBV20-1; TRBD1 might be the D (6 bases). V lost 7 bases to trimming and J lost 1 base, with 13 bases between them. CDR3 length equals 13 residues. CDR1 and CDR2 from the germline V gene are DFQATT and SNEGSKA (reference sequence). The CDR3 coding sequence is TGCAGTGTTCAGGGGACAACGAACACTGAAGCTTTCTTT. Translation: CSVQGTTNTEAFF.

The gene calls are TRBV24-1 and TRBJ2-5; 7 bases agree with TRBD1. Germline V gives CDR1 KGHDR, CDR2 SFDVKD. The CDR3 runs 13 residues. J gave up 5 bases and V 5 bases, and 4 bases lay outside the gene matches. The CDR3 coding sequence is TGTGCCACCAGTGGAGGGGGCGTGGAGACCCAGTACTTC. Protein: CATSGGGVETQYF.

By share, this clonotype ranks as large. The chain is built from TRBV27 and TRBJ1-5; TRBD1 aligns across 7 bases. V shed 7 bases and J 11 bases; nucleotides not matched to a gene: 14. The CDR3 consists of 14 residues. The germline V gene encodes CDR1 MNHEY and CDR2 SMNVEV (reference sequence). CDR3 DNA sequence: TGTGCCAGCAAACCTACAGGGGCCGCAGGGGCCCAGCATTTT. Its translation: CASKPTGAAGAQHF.

This chain uses TRBV20-1 with TRBJ1-5, with D perhaps TRBD1 (5 bases). CDR1 and CDR2 from the germline V gene are DFQATT and SNEGSKA (reference sequence). V dropped 6 bases and J dropped 3 bases, with 12 bases sitting between them. The length of the CDR3 is 13 residues. CDR3 in amino acids: CSASRQINQPQHF. Here the CDR3 DNA reads TGCAGTGCCTCACGACAGATCAATCAGCCCCAGCATTTT.

This clonotype occurred a few times. V and J are TRBV24-1 and TRBJ2-3; possibly TRBD1 for D (5 bases). Germline CDR1 KGHDR, CDR2 SFDVKD. The CDR3 loop spans 19 amino acids. V lost 3 bases and J 0 bases, leaving 21 bases between the germline ends. The CDR3 reads CATSDGSGITHSSTDTQYF. The CDR3 bases are TGTGCCACCAGTGATGGGTCAGGGATTACGCACTCTAGCACAGATACGCAGTATTTT.

V and J are TRBV20-1 and TRBJ1-3; D not certain. Germline V lookup: CDR1 DFQATT, CDR2 SNEGSKA (reference sequence). The CDR3 length is 13 residues. Trimming took off 3 bases at V and 0 bases at J, with 6 bases between the two ends. CDR3 region: CSARVYSGNTIYF. DNA of the CDR3: TGCAGTGCTAGGGTTTACTCTGGAAACACCATATATTTT.

The chain has TRBV6-1 and TRBJ1-1; tentative D call: TRBD1 (6 bases). Per germline, CDR1 MNHNS and CDR2 SASEGT. The CDR3 has 14 amino acids. V was pared by 8 bases and J by 0 bases, with 13 bases between. CDR3 loop: CASRGGGLNTEAFF. DNA of the CDR3: TGTGCCAGCCGGGGGGGCGGACTGAACACTGAAGCTTTCTTT.

The chain uses TRBV20-1 and TRBJ2-5, with D possibly being TRBD1 (7 bases). Germline V gives CDR1 DFQATT, CDR2 SNEGSKA (reference sequence). The germline V and J ends were trimmed by 5 bases and 6 bases, with 19 bases remaining between them. The CDR3 covers 14 residues. Here the CDR3 DNA reads TGCAGTGCTCGGCGGGACAGCTCTCGCCAGACCCAGTACTTC. Amino acids: CSARRDSSRQTQYF.

J is TRBJ1-6 and V is TRBV20-1, with D unresolved. Germline-derived CDR1 and CDR2 are DFQATT and SNEGSKA (reference sequence). The CDR3 runs to 14 residues. Trimming stripped 3 bases from V and 7 bases from J, with 13 bases between. The CDR3 sequence is CSASARRENSPLHF. CDR3 sequence (DNA): TGCAGTGCTAGTGCCAGGCGGGAGAATTCACCCCTCCACTTT.

The chain recombines TRBV6-1 with TRBJ1-6; D perhaps matches TRBD1 (6 bases). CDR1 and CDR2 from the germline V gene are MNHNS and SASEGT. Trimming took off 4 bases at V and 9 bases at J, with 16 bases between the two ends. The CDR3 loop spans 15 amino acids. The DNA for the CDR3 is TGTGCCAGCAGTGCCCCTCCGGGGGCGGTTTCACCCCTCCACTTT. This sequence encodes CASSAPPGAVSPLHF.

This chain joins TRBV6-2 or TRBV6-3 and TRBJ1-1; D is perhaps TRBD1 (6 bases). Deletions cut 6 bases from V and 4 bases from J, with 21 bases between. From germline, CDR1 is MNHEY and CDR2 SVGEGT. The CDR3 covers 16 residues. The CDR3 loop is CASSRFGAGQSTEAFF. CDR3 bases: TGTGCCAGCAGCCGATTTGGCGCGGGACAAAGCACTGAAGCTTTCTTT.

The chain combines TRBV20-1 with TRBJ1-5; D call uncertain. V lost 3 bases and J 7 bases, leaving 16 bases between the germline ends. The germline V gene encodes CDR1 DFQATT and CDR2 SNEGSKA (reference sequence). The CDR3 has 14 amino acids. CDR3 sequence reads: CSARTPGREQPQHF. Here the CDR3 DNA reads TGCAGTGCTAGGACCCCGGGTCGAGAACAGCCCCAGCATTTT.

This rearrangement joins TRBV6-1 to TRBJ1-5; possibly TRBD1 for D (5 bases). V dropped 8 bases and J dropped 4 bases, with 6 bases sitting between them. Germline V gene lookup returns CDR1 MNHNS and CDR2 SASEGT. This CDR3 is built from 11 residues. The CDR3: CASPGNQPQHF. In DNA form, the CDR3 reads TGTGCCAGCCCAGGGAATCAGCCCCAGCATTTT.

The genes are TRBV2 and TRBJ1-5, with D maybe TRBD1 (6 bases). This CDR3 contains 15 residues. Trimming cost V 2 bases and J 0 bases, with 8 bases left between them. Germline V gene lookup returns CDR1 SNHLY and CDR2 FYNNEI. The CDR3 sequence is CASSEQGLSNQPQHF. The DNA of the CDR3 is TGTGCCAGCAGTGAACAGGGGCTTAGCAATCAGCCCCAGCATTTT.